The 19 T cell receptor beta chains presented below share a single source sample, sequenced in a study of blood T cell repertoires in COVID-19. Clones were sequenced by immunoSEQ multiplex PCR, and TCRdb holds only the in-frame ones, with some missing. The sample has 150,000 to 200,000 clones, over 75% seen once. The sequenced sample consisted of peripheral blood. The source is a man aged 60 to 69 with active or convalescent COVID-19.

The CDR3: CSASQGATNEKLFF. The CDR3, as DNA: TGCAGTGCTAGTCAGGGCGCAACTAATGAAAAACTGTTTTTT. V gene TRBV20-1 combines with J gene TRBJ1-4; TRBD1 might be the D (5 bases). Germline assignment: CDR1 DFQATT and CDR2 SNEGSKA (reference sequence). Trimming pared 3 bases from V and 0 bases from J, leaving 8 bases between. This CDR3 is 14 amino acids long.

The chain recombines TRBV6-4 with TRBJ1-5; D remains ambiguous. This CDR3 has 13 residues. The V gene's germline CDR1 is MRHNA and CDR2 SNTAGT. Between the trimmed V and J ends, which lost 3 bases and 2 bases, there was a span of 5 bases. The CDR3 protein is CASSEARNQPQHF. The CDR3 bases are TGTGCCAGCAGTGAGGCTCGCAATCAGCCCCAGCATTTT.

This clone is a singleton in its sample. The chain joins TRBV6-5 to TRBJ1-2, with 10 positions matching TRBD1. CDR1 is MNHEY, CDR2 SVGAGI, per germline. Trimming took 6 bases from V and 4 from J; bases not matched to a gene: 8. The CDR3 totals 15 residues. Written as DNA, the CDR3 is TGTGCCAGCAGCAAGACAGGGGGCCTTAGCTATGGCTACACCTTC. Its protein product is CASSKTGGLSYGYTF.

The rearrangement joins TRBV10-3 to TRBJ1-5; TRBD1 aligns across 7 bases. Germline CDR1 ENHRY, CDR2 SYGVKD. Trimming removed 0 bases from V and 4 bases from J; junction bases left unmatched: 6. CDR3 length equals 16 residues. DNA for the CDR3: TGTGCCATCAGTGAGTCCGCCACAGGGGTTAATCAGCCCCAGCATTTT. It encodes CAISESATGVNQPQHF.

The chain carries TRBV19 and TRBJ1-2; 8 bases map to TRBD1. This CDR3 has 14 amino acids. The germline V gene encodes CDR1 LNHDA and CDR2 SQIVND (reference sequence). V trimming: 5 bases; J trimming: 3 bases; junction bases outside the gene matches: 5. The chain's CDR3 is CASSLSGGYYGYTF. The CDR3 DNA reads TGTGCCAGTAGTCTCTCAGGGGGCTACTATGGCTACACCTTC.

The chain recombines TRBV6-2 or TRBV6-3 with TRBJ2-7; TRBD2 aligns across 8 bases. The length of the CDR3 is 16 residues. Germline assignment: CDR1 MNHEY and CDR2 SVGEGT. The V and J ends lost 6 bases and 2 bases, in that order; junction bases with no gene match: 12. The CDR3, as DNA: TGTGCCAGCAGCAAGAGGTCTAGCGGGTTTCCCTACGAGCAGTACTTC. Amino acid sequence: CASSKRSSGFPYEQYF.

The chain has TRBV9 and TRBJ1-2; D possibly corresponds to TRBD1 (6 bases). Trimming stripped 0 bases from V and 6 bases from J, with 15 bases between. From germline, CDR1 is SGDLS and CDR2 YYNGEE. The CDR3 sequence is 15 residues long. CDR3 residues: CASSVETGPVHGYTF. As DNA, the CDR3 is TGTGCCAGCAGCGTAGAGACAGGACCGGTCCATGGCTACACCTTC.

The V and J genes are TRBV6-1 and TRBJ1-6; D unclear. V gave up 4 bases and J gave up 2 bases, with 12 bases separating them. CDR1 and CDR2 from the germline V gene are MNHNS and SASEGT. This CDR3 contains 16 residues. CDR3 coding DNA: TGTGCCAGCAGTGCGGGTTCTTGGGCCTATAATTCACCCCTCCACTTT. Amino acids: CASSAGSWAYNSPLHF.

The rearrangement links TRBV7-7 to TRBJ2-2, with a weak D call TRBD2 (6 bases). V dropped 5 bases and J dropped 1 base, with 11 bases sitting between them. The CDR3 is 15 amino acids. Germline V gene sequence: CDR1 SSHAT, CDR2 FNYEAQ (reference sequence). Here the CDR3 DNA reads TGTGCCAGCAGCCCGCAGCGGGTGAACACCGGGGAGCTGTTTTTT. Its protein product is CASSPQRVNTGELFF.

The chain employs TRBV6-6 and TRBJ1-2, with 7 bases lining up with TRBD1. J lost 1 base, V lost 5 bases, and 1 base had no gene match. The germline V gene has CDR1 MNHNY and CDR2 SVGAGI (reference sequence). The CDR3 sequence is 13 residues long. For the CDR3, the DNA is TGTGCCAGCAGTCGGGACAGTAACTATGGCTACACCTTC. It is translated as CASSRDSNYGYTF.

This clone was seen more than once but under ten times. The chain couples TRBV14 to TRBJ2-7; 7 positions agree with TRBD2. The CDR3 consists of 17 residues. CDR1 and CDR2 from the germline V gene are SGHDN and FVKESK. Unmatched junction bases numbered 15, after V lost 0 bases and J lost 7 bases. CDR3 sequence (DNA): TGTGCCAGCAGCCAAGATCGGGGCGGGAGCGCCCCCGCGGAGCAGTACTTC. Translation: CASSQDRGGSAPAEQYF.

This chain connects TRBV5-1 to TRBJ2-3; TRBD2 aligns across 10 bases. The CDR3 extends over 16 amino acids. CDR1 and CDR2 from the germline V gene are SGHRS and YFSETQ. Trimming took 1 base from V and 1 from J; bases not matched to a gene: 3. The CDR3 region has the DNA TGCGCCAGCAGCTTGACCGGGACTAGCGGCACAGATACGCAGTATTTT. Translation gives CASSLTGTSGTDTQYF.

This clone was seen only once. The chain combines TRBV5-5 with TRBJ1-1; 11 bases align to TRBD1. The CDR3 covers 15 residues. Germline V gene lookup returns CDR1 SGHKS and CDR2 YYEKEE (reference sequence). With 1 base clipped from V and 4 bases from J, the junction kept 3 bases outside the gene matches. For the CDR3, the DNA is TGTGCCAGCAGCTTGTGGGGGACAGGGGGCACTGAAGCTTTCTTT. This translates into CASSLWGTGGTEAFF.

V is TRBV7-2 and J is TRBJ1-5; tentatively, D is TRBD1 (5 bases). CDR3 length equals 14 residues. Trimming shortened V by 5 bases and J by 7 bases, and 15 bases separated the two germline ends. Germline CDR1 and CDR2: SGHTA and FQGNSA. CDR3 nucleotides: TGTGCCAGCAGCCCTCAGGGTACCCAACAGCCCCAGCATTTT. Translation: CASSPQGTQQPQHF.

The genes are TRBV6-5 and TRBJ2-1; 13 positions match TRBD2. The CDR3 length is 15 residues. The V gene's germline CDR1 is MNHEY and CDR2 SVGAGI. V was pared by 6 bases and J by 6 bases, with 5 bases of the junction left unmatched. CDR3 protein: CASSKLAGGPNEQFF. In DNA, the CDR3 is TGTGCCAGCAGCAAACTAGCGGGAGGGCCCAATGAGCAGTTCTTC.

This clone was found once. At one end the junction does not follow the germline gene, possibly because of a read error. This CDR3 is CASSLGGWTGTNEQFF. CDR3 DNA: TGTGCTAGCAGCTTAGGGGGGTGGACAGGCACCAATGAGCAGTTCTTC. V usage is TRBV7-7 and J usage is TRBJ2-1; possible D gene TRBD1, 7 bases. The CDR3 is 16 residues long. Germline V gives CDR1 SSHAT, CDR2 FNYEAQ (reference sequence).

V usage is TRBV3-1 (or the pseudogene TRBV3-2) and J usage is TRBJ2-7, with 9 bases that match TRBD2. Germline CDR1 reads LGHDT; CDR2 reads YNNKEL (reference sequence). This CDR3 has 14 residues. V lost 3 bases to trimming and J lost 2 bases; unmatched junction nucleotides: 2. CDR3 loop: CASSHAGGPYEQYF. The CDR3 DNA reads as TGTGCCAGCAGCCATGCGGGGGGGCCCTACGAGCAGTACTTC.

The J gene is TRBJ1-1, the V gene TRBV5-1; TRBD1 might be the D (5 bases). Germline-derived CDR1 and CDR2 are SGHRS and YFSETQ. Trimming took off 4 bases at V and 6 bases at J, with 19 bases between the two ends. The CDR3 is 15 amino acids. This chain's CDR3 is CASSGAGTAQPEAFF. Written as DNA, the CDR3 is TGCGCCAGCAGCGGCGCGGGGACCGCTCAACCTGAAGCTTTCTTT.

The V call is TRBV6-5, the J call TRBJ1-2, with D possibly matching TRBD1 (5 bases). The germline V gene has CDR1 MNHEY and CDR2 SVGAGI. The length of the CDR3 is 13 residues. Trimming stripped 6 bases from V and 6 bases from J, with 14 bases between. The CDR3 region is CASSLVQGHGYTF. The CDR3 region has the DNA TGTGCCAGCAGCCTCGTCCAGGGTCATGGCTACACCTTC.